This TCR beta chain was found in a study of T cells in Graves' hyperthyroidism and ophthalmopathy. Study-wide results and limits: Clonotypes that were expanded in thyroid above 0.001 mostly appeared in blood too.

The CDR3 contains 15 residues. CDR1 and CDR2 from the germline V gene are LGHNA and YNFKEQ. V dropped 4 bases and J dropped 6; count of bases not matched to a gene: 7. With respect to this clonotype: The antigen remains undetermined.

In the ophthalmopathy cohort, Clinical Activity Score was at least 3, NOSPECS grade at least 4, and duration under 3 months. PBMCs stemmed from 8.5 to 10 ml fresh peripheral blood. The source material, RNA transcripts, was used to amplify TCR beta CDR3 regions. The TCR CDR3 was amplified in a first-round RT-PCR using the HTBI primer set. TCRdb passed the multiplex PCR reads through MiXCR, listing each CDR3 protein once. This sample has about 300,000 distinct CDR3 sequences; less than 20% occur once, and the top ten carry about two fifths. This chain connects TRBV4-2 to TRBJ2-2; 8 positions agree with TRBD2. Sequencing was done on a sample of blood. This sequence originates from a man in his fifties with Graves' ophthalmopathy. In DNA form, the CDR3 reads TGTGCCAGCAGCCCCAGCGGGAGTATAGCCGGGGAGCTGTTTTTT. Its protein is CASSPSGSIAGELFF.